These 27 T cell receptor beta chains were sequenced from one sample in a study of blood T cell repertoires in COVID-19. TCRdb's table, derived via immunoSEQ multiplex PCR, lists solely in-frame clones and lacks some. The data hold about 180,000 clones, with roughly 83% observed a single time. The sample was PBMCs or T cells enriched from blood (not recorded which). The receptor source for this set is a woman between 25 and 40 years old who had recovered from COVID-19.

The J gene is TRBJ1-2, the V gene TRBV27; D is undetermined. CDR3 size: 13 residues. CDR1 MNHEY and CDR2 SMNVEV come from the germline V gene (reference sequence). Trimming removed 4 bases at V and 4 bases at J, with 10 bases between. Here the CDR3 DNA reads TGTGCCAGCAGTTATAAAAGTAGCTATGGCTACACCTTC. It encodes CASSYKSSYGYTF.

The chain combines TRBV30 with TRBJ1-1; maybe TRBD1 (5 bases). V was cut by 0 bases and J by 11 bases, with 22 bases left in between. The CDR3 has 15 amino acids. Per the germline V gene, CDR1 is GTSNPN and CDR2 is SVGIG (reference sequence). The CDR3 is CAWSVRSGRVWGAFF. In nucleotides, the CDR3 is TGTGCCTGGAGTGTACGGTCAGGTCGGGTGTGGGGCGCTTTCTTT.

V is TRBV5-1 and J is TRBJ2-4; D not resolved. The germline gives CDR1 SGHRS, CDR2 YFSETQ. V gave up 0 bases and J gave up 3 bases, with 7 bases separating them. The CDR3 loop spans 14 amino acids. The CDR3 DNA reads TGCGCCAGCAGCTTGGGGCAGAACAAAAACATTCAGTACTTC. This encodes CASSLGQNKNIQYF.

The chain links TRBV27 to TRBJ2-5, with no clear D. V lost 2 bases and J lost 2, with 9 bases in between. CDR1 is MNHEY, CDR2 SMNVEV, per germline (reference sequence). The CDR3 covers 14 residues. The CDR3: CASSLLGGQETQYF. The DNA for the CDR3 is TGTGCCAGCAGTTTACTAGGCGGTCAAGAGACCCAGTACTTC.

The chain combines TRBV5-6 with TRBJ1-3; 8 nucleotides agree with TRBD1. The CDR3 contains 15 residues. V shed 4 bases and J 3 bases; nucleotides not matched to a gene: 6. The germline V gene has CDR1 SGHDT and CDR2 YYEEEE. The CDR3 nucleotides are TGTGCCAGCAGCCTAGGACAGGGTAATGGAAACACCATATATTTT. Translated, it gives CASSLGQGNGNTIYF.

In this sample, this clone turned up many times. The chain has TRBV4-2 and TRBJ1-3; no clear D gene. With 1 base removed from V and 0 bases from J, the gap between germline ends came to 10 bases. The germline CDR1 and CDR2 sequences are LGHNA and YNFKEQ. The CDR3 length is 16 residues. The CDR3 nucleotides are TGTGCCAGCAGCCAAGTCCCGGGTAACTCTGGAAACACCATATATTTT. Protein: CASSQVPGNSGNTIYF.

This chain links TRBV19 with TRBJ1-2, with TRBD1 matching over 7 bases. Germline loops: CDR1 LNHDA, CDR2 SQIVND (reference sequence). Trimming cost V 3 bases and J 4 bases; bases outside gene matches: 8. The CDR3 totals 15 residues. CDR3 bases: TGTGCCAGTAGTATCCCGGGACAGCGCTCCTATGGCTACACCTTC. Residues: CASSIPGQRSYGYTF.

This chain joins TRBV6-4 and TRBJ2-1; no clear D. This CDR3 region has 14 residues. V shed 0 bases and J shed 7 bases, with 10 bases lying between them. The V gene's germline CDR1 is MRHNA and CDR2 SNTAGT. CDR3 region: CASSDSSGGNEQFF. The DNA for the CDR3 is TGTGCCAGCAGTGACTCTTCAGGTGGGAATGAGCAGTTCTTC.

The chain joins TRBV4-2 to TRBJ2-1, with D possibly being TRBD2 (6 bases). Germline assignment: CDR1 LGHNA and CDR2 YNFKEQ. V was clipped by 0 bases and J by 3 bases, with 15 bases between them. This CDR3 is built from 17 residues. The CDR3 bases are TGTGCCAGCAGCCAAGATCCTCGGGCGGGGAACTACAATGAGCAGTTCTTC. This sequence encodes CASSQDPRAGNYNEQFF.

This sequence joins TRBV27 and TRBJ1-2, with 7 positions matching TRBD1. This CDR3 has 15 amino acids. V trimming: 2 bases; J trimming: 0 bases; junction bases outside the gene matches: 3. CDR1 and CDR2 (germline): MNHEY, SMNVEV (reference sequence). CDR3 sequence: CASSLAGTANYGYTF. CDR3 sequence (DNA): TGTGCCAGCAGTTTAGCCGGGACAGCTAACTATGGCTACACCTTC.

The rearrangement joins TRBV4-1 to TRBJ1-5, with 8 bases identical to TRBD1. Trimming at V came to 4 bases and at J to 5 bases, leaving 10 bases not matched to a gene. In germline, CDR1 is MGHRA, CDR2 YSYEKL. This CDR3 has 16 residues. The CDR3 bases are TGCGCCAGCAGCCGGGAACCAGGGGGCAATTATCAGCCCCAGCATTTT. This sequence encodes CASSREPGGNYQPQHF.

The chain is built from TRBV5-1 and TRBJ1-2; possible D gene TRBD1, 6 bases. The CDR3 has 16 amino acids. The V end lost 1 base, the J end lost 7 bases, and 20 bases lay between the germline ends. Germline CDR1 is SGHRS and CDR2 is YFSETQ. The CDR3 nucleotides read TGCGCCAGCAGCTTGAGCGTCCTGGGGGCGCCGGGTGGCTACACCTTC. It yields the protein CASSLSVLGAPGGYTF.

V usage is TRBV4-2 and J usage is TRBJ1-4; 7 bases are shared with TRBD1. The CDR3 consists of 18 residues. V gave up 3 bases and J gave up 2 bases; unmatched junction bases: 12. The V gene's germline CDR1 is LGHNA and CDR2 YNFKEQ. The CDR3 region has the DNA TGTGCCAGCAGCCAGGAGCAGATGGGGACAGTCACTAATGAAAAACTGTTTTTT. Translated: CASSQEQMGTVTNEKLFF.

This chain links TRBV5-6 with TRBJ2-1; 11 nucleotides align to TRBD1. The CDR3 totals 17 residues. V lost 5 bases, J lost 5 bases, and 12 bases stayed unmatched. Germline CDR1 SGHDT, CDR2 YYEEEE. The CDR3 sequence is CASRDRGRGSFDNEQFF. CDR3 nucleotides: TGTGCCAGCAGGGACAGGGGGCGCGGAAGCTTCGACAATGAGCAGTTCTTC.

Here the CDR3 reads CSVGLAGGLGIQYF. The CDR3 DNA reads as TGCAGCGTGGGGCTAGCGGGAGGGCTTGGCATTCAGTACTTC. This chain joins TRBV29-1 and TRBJ2-4; 12 nucleotides align to TRBD2. After removal of 6 bases from V and 9 bases from J, the junction contained 9 bases not matched to a gene. CDR1 and CDR2 from the germline V gene are SQVTM and ANQGSEA. The CDR3 runs 14 residues.

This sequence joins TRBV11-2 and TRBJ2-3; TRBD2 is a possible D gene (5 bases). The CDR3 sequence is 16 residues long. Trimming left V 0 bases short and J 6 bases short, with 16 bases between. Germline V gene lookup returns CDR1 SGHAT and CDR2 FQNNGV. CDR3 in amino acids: CASSLDDPGKGDTQYF. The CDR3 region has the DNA TGTGCCAGCAGCTTAGACGACCCCGGGAAAGGGGATACGCAGTATTTT.

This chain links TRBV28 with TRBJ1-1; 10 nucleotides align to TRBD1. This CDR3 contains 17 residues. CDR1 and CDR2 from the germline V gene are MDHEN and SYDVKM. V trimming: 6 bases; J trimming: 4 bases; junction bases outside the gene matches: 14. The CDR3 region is CASSPGTGDTDGTEAFF. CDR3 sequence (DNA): TGTGCCAGCAGCCCCGGGACAGGGGATACAGATGGCACTGAAGCTTTCTTT.

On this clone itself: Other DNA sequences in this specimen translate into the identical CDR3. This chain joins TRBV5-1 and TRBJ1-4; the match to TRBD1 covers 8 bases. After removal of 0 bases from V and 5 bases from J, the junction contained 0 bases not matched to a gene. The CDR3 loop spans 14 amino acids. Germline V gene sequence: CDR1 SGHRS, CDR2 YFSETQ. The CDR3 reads CASSLGQGNEKLFF. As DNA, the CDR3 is TGCGCCAGCAGCTTGGGACAGGGGAATGAAAAACTGTTTTTT. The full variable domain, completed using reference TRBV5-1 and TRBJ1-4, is KAGVTQTPRYLIKTRGQQVTLSCSPISGHRSVSWYQQTPGQGLQFLFEYFSETQRNKGNFPGRFSGRQFSNSRSEMNVSTLELGDSALYLCASSLGQGNEKLFFGSGTQLSVL.

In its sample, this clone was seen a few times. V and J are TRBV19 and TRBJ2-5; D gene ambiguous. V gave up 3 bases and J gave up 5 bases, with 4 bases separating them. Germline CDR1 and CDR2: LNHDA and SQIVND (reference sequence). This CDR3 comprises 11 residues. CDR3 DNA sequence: TGTGCCAGTAGTATCAGGGAGACCCAGTACTTC. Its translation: CASSIRETQYF.

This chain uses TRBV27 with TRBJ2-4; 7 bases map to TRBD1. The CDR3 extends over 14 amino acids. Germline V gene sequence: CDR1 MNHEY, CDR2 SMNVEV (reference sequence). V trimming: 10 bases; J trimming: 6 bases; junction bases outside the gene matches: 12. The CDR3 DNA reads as TGTGCCACCCCATTCCCACGACAGGGAAACATTCAGTACTTC. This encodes CATPFPRQGNIQYF.

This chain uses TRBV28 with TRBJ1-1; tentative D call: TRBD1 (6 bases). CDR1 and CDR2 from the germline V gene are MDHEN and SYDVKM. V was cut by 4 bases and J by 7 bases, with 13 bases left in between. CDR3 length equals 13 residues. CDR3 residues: CASSYAGTHEAFF. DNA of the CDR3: TGTGCCAGCAGTTACGCCGGGACACATGAAGCTTTCTTT.

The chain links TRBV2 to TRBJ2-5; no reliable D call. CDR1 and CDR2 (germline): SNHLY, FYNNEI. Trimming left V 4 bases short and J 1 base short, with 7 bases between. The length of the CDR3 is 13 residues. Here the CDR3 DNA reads TGTGCCAGCAGTGTCGAGGCCCAAGAGACCCAGTACTTC. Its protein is CASSVEAQETQYF.

The CDR3: CASSLRGGLAVYNEQFF. As DNA, the CDR3 is TGTGCCAGCAGCTTAAGGGGAGGACTAGCGGTATACAATGAGCAGTTCTTC. J is TRBJ2-1 and V is TRBV7-3; 10 nucleotides match TRBD2. Germline values: CDR1 SGHTA, CDR2 FQGTGA. The CDR3 is made up of 17 amino acids. The trim removed 1 base at V and 4 bases at J, leaving 7 bases unmatched.

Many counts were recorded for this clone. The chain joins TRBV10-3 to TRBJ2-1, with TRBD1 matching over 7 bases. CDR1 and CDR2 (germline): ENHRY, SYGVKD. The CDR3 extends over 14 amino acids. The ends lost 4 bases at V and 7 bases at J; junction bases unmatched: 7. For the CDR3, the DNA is TGTGCCATCAGTGGGACAGGCACTCCGAATGAGCAGTTCTTC. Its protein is CAISGTGTPNEQFF.

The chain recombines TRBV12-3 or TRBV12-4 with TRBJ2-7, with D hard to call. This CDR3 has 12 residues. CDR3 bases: TGTGCCAGCAGCTCCAACAGTCTGTCCACGGTCGTC. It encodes CASSSNSLSTVV.

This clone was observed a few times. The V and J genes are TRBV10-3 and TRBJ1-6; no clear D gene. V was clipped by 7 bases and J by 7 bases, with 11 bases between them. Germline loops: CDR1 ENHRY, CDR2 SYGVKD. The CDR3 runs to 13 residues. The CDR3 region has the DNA TGTGCCATCACCCAAGGGAGGAATTCACCCCTCCACTTT. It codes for CAITQGRNSPLHF.

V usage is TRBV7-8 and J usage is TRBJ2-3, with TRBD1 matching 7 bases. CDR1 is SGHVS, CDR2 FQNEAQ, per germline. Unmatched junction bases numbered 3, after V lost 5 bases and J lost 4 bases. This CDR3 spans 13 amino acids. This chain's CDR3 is CASSRQGSDTQYF. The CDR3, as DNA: TGTGCCAGCAGCCGACAGGGATCAGATACGCAGTATTTT.